Sequencing of this TCR beta chain was carried out in a study of CD8+ T cells in alopecia areata. Findings of the study overall: Higher clonality was seen in lesional scalp than in normal scalp, especially in alopecia totalis/universalis.

The germline V and J ends were trimmed by 8 bases and 5 bases, with 13 bases remaining between them. This CDR3 has 12 amino acids. CDR1 is MGHDK and CDR2 is SYGVNS in the germline V gene. Sequencing templates came from extracted RNA that was reverse transcribed into cDNA. Clones were sequenced by immunoSEQ multiplex PCR, and TCRdb holds only the in-frame ones, with some missing. The sample has fewer than 200,000 clones, less than 70% seen once. Treatment denoted: oral pan-JAK inhibitor, 5-10 mg twice daily. Starting from PBMCs, sorting isolated CD4+ and CD8+ T cells. This clone has more than one count but fewer than ten. Its antigen is not identified.

The chain combines TRBV25-1 with TRBJ2-7; no firm D call. The sequenced sample was CD4+ T cells sorted from blood, obtained at week 24, from a patient treated with tofacitinib. The TCR was taken from a human donor with alopecia areata. CDR3 sequence reads: CASSLLSHEQYF. CDR3 bases: TGTGCCAGCTCGCTCCTAAGTCACGAGCAGTACTTC.